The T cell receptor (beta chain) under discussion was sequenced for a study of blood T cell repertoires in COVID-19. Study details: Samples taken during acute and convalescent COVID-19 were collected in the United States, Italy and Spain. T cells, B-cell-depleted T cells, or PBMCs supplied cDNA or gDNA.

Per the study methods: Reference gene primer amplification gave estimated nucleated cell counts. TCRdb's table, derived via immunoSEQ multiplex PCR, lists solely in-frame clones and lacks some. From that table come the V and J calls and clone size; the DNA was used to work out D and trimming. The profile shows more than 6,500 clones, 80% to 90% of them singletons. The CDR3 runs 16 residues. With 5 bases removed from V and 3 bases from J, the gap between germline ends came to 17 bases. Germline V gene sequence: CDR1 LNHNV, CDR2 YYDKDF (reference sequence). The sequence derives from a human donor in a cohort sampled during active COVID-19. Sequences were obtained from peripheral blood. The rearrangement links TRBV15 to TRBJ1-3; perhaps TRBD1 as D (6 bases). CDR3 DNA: TGTGCCACCAGCCCCCGGACAGTTTCCCTTGGAAACACCATATATTTT. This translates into CATSPRTVSLGNTIYF.